This record concerns one TCR beta chain sequence. Its specificity is not known. Naive CD8 populations comprised CD45RO-negative cells positively selected for CCR7, excluding terminally differentiated effector memory CD45RA+ cells. Assay: immunoSEQ multiplex PCR; the TCRdb copy retains only in-frame clones and omits some. The sample includes roughly 890,000 clones, nearly 95% of them seen just once. The data derive from a study of shared clonotypes between healthy human individuals. Study-wide results and limits: Sequencing depth was predicted to influence how clonotypes are shared among donors.

CDR1 is SEHNR and CDR2 is FQNEAQ in the germline V gene (reference sequence). Losses at the gene ends were 5 bases for V and 4 bases for J; bases not matched to a gene: 7. CDR3 length: 16 residues. The material sequenced was naive CD8+ T cells sorted from blood. This receptor was identified in a man younger than 40 in good health. The gene calls are TRBV7-9 and TRBJ2-1; 11 nucleotides line up with TRBD1. CDR3 coding DNA: TGTGCCAGCAGCCCCGAGGACAGGGGGCTGTACAATGAGCAGTTCTTC. It codes for CASSPEDRGLYNEQFF.